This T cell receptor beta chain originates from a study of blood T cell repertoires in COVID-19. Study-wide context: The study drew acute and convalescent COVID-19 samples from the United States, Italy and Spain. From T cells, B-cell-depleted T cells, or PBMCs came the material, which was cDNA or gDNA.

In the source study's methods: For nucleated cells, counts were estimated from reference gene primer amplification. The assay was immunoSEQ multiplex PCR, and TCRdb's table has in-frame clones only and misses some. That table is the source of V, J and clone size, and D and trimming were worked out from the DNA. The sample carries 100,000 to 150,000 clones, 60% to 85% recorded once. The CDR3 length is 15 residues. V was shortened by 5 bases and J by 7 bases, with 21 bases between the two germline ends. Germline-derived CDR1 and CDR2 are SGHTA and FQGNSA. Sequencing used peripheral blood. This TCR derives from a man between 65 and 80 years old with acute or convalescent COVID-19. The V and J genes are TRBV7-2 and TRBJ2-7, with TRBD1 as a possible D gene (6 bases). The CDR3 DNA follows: TGTGCCAGCAGCCGCCTTGGACAGATCTTTGGGGAGCAGTACTTC. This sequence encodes CASSRLGQIFGEQYF.